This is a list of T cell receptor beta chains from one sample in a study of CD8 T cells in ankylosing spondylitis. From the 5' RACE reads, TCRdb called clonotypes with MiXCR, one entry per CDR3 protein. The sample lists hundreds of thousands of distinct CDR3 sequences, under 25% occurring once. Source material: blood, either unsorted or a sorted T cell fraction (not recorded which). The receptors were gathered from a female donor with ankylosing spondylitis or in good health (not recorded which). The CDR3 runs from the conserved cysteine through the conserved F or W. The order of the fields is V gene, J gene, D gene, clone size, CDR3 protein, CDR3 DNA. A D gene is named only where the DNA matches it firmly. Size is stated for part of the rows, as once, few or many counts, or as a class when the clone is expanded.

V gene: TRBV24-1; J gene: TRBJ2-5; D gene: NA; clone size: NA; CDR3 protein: CATSDTNQETQYF; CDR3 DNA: TGTGCCACCAGTGACACAAACCAAGAGACCCAGTACTTC
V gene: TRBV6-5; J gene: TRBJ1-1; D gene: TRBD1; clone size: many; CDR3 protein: CASSSRTGSTEAFF; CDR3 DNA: TGTGCCAGCAGTTCTCGGACAGGTAGCACTGAAGCTTTCTTT
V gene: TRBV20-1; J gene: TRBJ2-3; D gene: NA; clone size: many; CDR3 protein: CSARTHPSTDTQYF; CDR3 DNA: TGCAGCGCCCGGACTCACCCCAGCACAGATACGCAGTATTTT
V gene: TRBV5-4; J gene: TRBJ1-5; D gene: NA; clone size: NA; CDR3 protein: CASSLDQDNQPQHF; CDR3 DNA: TGTGCCAGCAGCTTGGATCAGGACAATCAGCCCCAGCATTTT
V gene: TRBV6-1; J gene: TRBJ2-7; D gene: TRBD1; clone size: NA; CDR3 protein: CASRWDRGSYEQYF; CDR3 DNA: TGTGCCAGCAGATGGGACAGGGGCTCCTACGAGCAGTACTTC
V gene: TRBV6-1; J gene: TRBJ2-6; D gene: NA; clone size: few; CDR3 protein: CASSPLDKGRSLGNVLTF; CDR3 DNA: TGTGCCAGCAGTCCATTAGACAAGGGGCGATCTTTGGGCAACGTCCTGACTTTC
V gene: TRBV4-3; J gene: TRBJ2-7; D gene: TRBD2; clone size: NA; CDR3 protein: CASSQEWGTGGLAGPYEQYF; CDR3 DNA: TGCGCCAGCAGCCAAGAATGGGGGACAGGGGGACTAGCGGGGCCATACGAGCAGTACTTC
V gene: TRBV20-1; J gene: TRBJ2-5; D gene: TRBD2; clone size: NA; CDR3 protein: CSATTSGRGETQYF; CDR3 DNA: TGCAGTGCTACCACTAGCGGGAGAGGTGAGACCCAGTACTTC
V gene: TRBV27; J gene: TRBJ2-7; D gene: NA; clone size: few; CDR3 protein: CASSLRREGEQYF; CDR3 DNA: TGTGCCAGCAGTTTAAGGAGGGAAGGCGAGCAGTACTTC
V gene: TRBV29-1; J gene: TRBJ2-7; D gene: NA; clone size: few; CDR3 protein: CSVGEPSSYEQYF; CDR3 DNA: TGCAGCGTTGGTGAACCGAGCTCCTACGAGCAGTACTTC
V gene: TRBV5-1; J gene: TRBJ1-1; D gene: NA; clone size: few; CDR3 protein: CASSVKGGSTEAFF; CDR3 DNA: TGCGCCAGCAGCGTTAAGGGTGGGAGCACTGAAGCTTTCTTT
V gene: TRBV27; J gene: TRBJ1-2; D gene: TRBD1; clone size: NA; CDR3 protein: CASRVTGSDGYTF; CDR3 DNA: TGTGCCAGCAGAGTGACAGGGTCGGACGGCTACACCTTC
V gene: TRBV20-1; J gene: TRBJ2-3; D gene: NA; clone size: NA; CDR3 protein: CSADSRRGTDTQYF; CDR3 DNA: TGCAGTGCTGACTCTCGGCGGGGCACAGATACGCAGTATTTT
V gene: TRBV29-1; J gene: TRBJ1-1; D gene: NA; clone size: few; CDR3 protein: CSVIVSGAASEAFF; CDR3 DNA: TGCAGCGTCATAGTGTCGGGCGCAGCATCTGAAGCTTTCTTT
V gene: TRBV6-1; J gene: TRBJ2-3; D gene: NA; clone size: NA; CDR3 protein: CASSEVGADTQYF; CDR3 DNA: TGTGCCAGCAGTGAGGTTGGCGCAGATACGCAGTATTTT